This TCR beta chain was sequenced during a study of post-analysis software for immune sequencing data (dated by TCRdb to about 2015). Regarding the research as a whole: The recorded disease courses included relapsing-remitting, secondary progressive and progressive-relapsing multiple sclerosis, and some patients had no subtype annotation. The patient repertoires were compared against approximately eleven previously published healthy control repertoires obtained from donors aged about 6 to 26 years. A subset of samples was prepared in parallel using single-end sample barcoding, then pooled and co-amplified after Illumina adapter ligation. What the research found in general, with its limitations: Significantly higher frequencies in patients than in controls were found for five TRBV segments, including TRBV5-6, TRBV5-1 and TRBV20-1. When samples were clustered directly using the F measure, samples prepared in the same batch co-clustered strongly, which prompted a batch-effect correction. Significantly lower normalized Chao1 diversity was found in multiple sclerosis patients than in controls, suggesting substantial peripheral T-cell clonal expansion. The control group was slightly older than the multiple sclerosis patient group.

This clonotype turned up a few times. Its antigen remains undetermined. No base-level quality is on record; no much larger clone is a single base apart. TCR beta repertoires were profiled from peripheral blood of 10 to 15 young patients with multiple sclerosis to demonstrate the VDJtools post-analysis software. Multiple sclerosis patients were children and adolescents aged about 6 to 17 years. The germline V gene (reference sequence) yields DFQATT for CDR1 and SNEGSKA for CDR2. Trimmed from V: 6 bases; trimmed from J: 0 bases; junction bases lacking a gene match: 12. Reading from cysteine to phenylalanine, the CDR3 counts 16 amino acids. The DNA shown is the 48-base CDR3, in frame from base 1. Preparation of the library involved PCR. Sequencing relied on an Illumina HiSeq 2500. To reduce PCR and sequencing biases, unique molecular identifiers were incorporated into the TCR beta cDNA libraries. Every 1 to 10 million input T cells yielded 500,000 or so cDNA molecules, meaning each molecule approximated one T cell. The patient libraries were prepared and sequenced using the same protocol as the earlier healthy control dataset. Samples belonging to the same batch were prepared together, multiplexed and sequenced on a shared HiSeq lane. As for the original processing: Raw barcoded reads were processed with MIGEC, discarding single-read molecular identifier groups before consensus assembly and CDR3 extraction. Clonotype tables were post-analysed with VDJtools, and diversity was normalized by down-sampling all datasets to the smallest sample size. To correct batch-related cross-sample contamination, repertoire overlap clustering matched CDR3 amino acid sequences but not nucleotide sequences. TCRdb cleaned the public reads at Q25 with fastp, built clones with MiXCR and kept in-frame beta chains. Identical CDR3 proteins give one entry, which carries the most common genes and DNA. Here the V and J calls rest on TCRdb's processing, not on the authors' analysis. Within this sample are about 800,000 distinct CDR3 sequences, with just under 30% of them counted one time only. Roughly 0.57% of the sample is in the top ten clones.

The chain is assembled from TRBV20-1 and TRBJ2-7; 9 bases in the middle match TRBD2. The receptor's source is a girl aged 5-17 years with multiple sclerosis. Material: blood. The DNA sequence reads TGCAGTGCCCAACACCCACTAGCGGGTTTCTCCTACGAGCAGTACTTC. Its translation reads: CSAQHPLAGFSYEQYF.